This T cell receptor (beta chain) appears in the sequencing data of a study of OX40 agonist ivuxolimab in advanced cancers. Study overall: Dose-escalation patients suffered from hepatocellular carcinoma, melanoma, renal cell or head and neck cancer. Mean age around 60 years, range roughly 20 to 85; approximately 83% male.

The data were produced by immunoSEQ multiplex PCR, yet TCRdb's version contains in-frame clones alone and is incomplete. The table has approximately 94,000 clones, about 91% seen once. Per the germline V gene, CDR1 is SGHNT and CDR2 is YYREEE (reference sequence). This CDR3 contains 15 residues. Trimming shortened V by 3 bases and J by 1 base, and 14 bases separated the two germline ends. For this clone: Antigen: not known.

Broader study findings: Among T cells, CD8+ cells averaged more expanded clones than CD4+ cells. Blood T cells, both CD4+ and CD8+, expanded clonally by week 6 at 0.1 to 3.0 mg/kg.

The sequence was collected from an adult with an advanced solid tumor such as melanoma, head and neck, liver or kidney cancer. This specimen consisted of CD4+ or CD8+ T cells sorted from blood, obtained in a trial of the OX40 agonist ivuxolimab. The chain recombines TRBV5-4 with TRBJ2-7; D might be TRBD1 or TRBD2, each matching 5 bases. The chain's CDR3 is CASSWGVATSYEQYF. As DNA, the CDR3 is TGTGCCAGCAGCTGGGGCGTAGCGACATCCTACGAGCAGTACTTC.